The rows below give T cell receptor beta chains drawn from one sample of a study of shared clonotypes between healthy human individuals. The method was immunoSEQ multiplex PCR; TCRdb's version includes in-frame clones alone and lacks a portion of them. Of some 630,000 clones listed, 95% to 97% are singletons. Sequencing used naive CD8+ T cells sorted from blood. These receptors were taken from a woman aged 25 to 45 in good health. Each CDR3 is given with its conserved first and last residue. A D gene is named only where the DNA matches it firmly. The listing skips clone size in some rows; elsewhere it reads once, few, many or a size class.

V,D,J,size,CDR3,DNA
TRBV10-3,NA,TRBJ2-1,NA,CATQPERASYNEQFF,TGTGCCACCCAGCCGGAGCGGGCATCCTACAATGAGCAGTTCTTC
TRBV6-1,NA,TRBJ2-1,NA,CASSGRSETSSYNEQFF,TGTGCCAGCAGTGGCCGGAGTGAGACTAGCTCCTACAATGAGCAGTTCTTC
TRBV27,TRBD1,TRBJ1-1,NA,CASSPRTGGGTEAFF,TGTGCCAGCAGTCCCCGGACAGGGGGGGGCACTGAAGCTTTCTTT
TRBV6-5,TRBD2,TRBJ2-1,NA,CASSSGLAGYNEQFF,TGTGCCAGCAGTTCGGGACTAGCGGGCTACAATGAGCAGTTCTTC
TRBV4-2,NA,TRBJ2-3,NA,CASSQGTALTDTQYF,TGTGCCAGCAGCCAAGGGACAGCTCTCACAGATACGCAGTATTTT
TRBV7-9,NA,TRBJ2-7,NA,CASSQLRDSYEQYF,TGTGCCAGCAGCCAATTGCGGGACTCCTACGAGCAGTACTTC
TRBV28,NA,TRBJ2-7,NA,CASSLHPDRHAGVEQYF,TGTGCCAGCAGTTTGCACCCGGACAGGCATGCGGGGGTCGAGCAGTACTTC
TRBV28,TRBD2,TRBJ2-7,NA,CASSLVSSGSEVGYEQYF,TGTGCCAGCAGTTTAGTTAGTAGCGGGAGTGAGGTAGGCTACGAGCAGTACTTC
TRBV6-5,TRBD2,TRBJ2-3,NA,CASSSIAGRTDTQYF,TGTGCCAGCAGTTCCATAGCGGGACGCACAGATACGCAGTATTTT
TRBV19,TRBD1,TRBJ2-2,NA,CASSRLPGQGAGELFF,TGTGCCAGTAGTAGATTACCGGGACAGGGGGCCGGGGAGCTGTTTTTT
TRBV9,TRBD2,TRBJ2-7,NA,CASSMGLAGYEQYF,TGTGCCAGCAGCATGGGACTAGCGGGGTACGAGCAGTACTTC
TRBV27,TRBD2,TRBJ2-7,NA,CASSLSAGVPMRWQYF,TGTGCCAGCAGTTTGTCGGCGGGAGTACCTATGCGGTGGCAGTACTTC
TRBV28,NA,TRBJ1-2,NA,CASKQTGVYGYTF,TGTGCCAGCAAACAGACAGGAGTCTATGGCTACACCTTC
TRBV19,NA,TRBJ1-1,NA,CASSILGTEAFF,TGTGCCAGTAGTATATTGGGCACTGAAGCTTTCTTT
TRBV9,NA,TRBJ2-3,NA,CASSVEGSTDTQYF,TGTGCCAGCAGCGTCGAAGGATCCACAGATACGCAGTATTTT
TRBV7-9,NA,TRBJ1-1,NA,CAVNRAINTEAFF,TGTGCCGTAAACCGGGCAATAAACACTGAAGCTTTCTTT
TRBV27,TRBD2,TRBJ2-1,NA,CASSSGTSPSYNEQFF,TGTGCCAGCAGTTCCGGGACTAGCCCCTCCTACAATGAGCAGTTCTTC
TRBV25-1,NA,TRBJ2-1,NA,CASSSGNEQFF,TGTGCCAGCAGTAGCGGTAATGAGCAGTTCTTC
TRBV4-1,NA,TRBJ2-2,NA,CASSQAAHFGELFF,TGCGCCAGCAGCCAAGCGGCCCACTTCGGGGAGCTGTTTTTT
TRBV7-8,NA,TRBJ2-3,NA,CASSLVSRGSMTRGVDTQYF,TGTGCCAGCAGCTTAGTGAGCAGGGGCTCCATGACTAGGGGGGTAGATACGCAGTATTTT
TRBV10-2,NA,TRBJ2-3,NA,CASSDQLTDTQYF,TGCGCCAGCAGTGACCAGCTCACAGATACGCAGTATTTT
TRBV27,TRBD1,TRBJ2-7,NA,CASRAGTGLSQYF,TGTGCCAGCAGAGCCGGGACAGGACTATCGCAGTACTTC
TRBV14,NA,TRBJ2-5,NA,CASSNLPRDGRETQYF,TGTGCCAGCAGCAACCTCCCGAGGGACGGGCGAGAGACCCAGTACTTC
TRBV2,TRBD2,TRBJ2-1,NA,CASSEAKLAGRDEQFF,TGTGCCAGCAGTGAAGCAAAACTAGCGGGAAGGGATGAGCAGTTCTTC
TRBV7-9,TRBD1,TRBJ2-1,NA,CASSYFRGLNNEQFF,TGTGCCAGCAGCTACTTCAGGGGGCTGAATAATGAGCAGTTCTTC
TRBV7-9,NA,TRBJ2-7,NA,CASSLDRSYEQYF,TGTGCCAGCAGCCTGGACAGATCCTACGAGCAGTACTTC
TRBV19,NA,TRBJ1-1,NA,CASRVRGMNTEAFF,TGTGCCAGTAGAGTACGGGGAATGAACACTGAAGCTTTCTTT
TRBV28,NA,TRBJ2-7,NA,CASSRREIVEQYF,TGTGCCAGCAGCAGAAGGGAAATCGTCGAGCAGTACTTC
TRBV7-8,NA,TRBJ2-5,NA,CASSLVGSAGGETQYF,TGTGCCAGCAGCTTAGTTGGCTCCGCAGGAGGGGAGACCCAGTACTTC
TRBV5-6,NA,TRBJ2-7,once,CASSLETDEQYF,TGTGCCAGCAGCTTGGAGACTGACGAGCAGTACTTC
TRBV5-6,TRBD1,TRBJ1-1,NA,CASSAGTGVTEAFF,TGTGCCAGCAGCGCTGGGACAGGGGTGACTGAAGCTTTCTTT
TRBV6-1,NA,TRBJ1-1,NA,CASSELIGYEAFF,TGTGCCAGCAGTGAATTAATAGGATATGAAGCTTTCTTT
TRBV27,NA,TRBJ1-4,NA,CASSPDGTNEKLFF,TGTGCCAGCAGTCCCGACGGAACTAATGAAAAACTGTTTTTT
TRBV19,TRBD2,TRBJ2-1,NA,CASSTAGVLSSYNEQFF,TGTGCCAGTAGTACCGCGGGAGTACTCAGCTCCTACAATGAGCAGTTCTTC
TRBV2,TRBD2,TRBJ2-3,NA,CASSDGGSGRSTDTQYF,TGTGCCAGCAGTGATGGAGGTAGCGGGAGAAGTACAGATACGCAGTATTTT
TRBV10-1,NA,TRBJ1-3,NA,CASSEDSENTIYF,TGCGCCAGCAGTGAAGACAGTGAAAACACCATATATTTT
TRBV18,TRBD1,TRBJ2-7,NA,CASSRDSYEQYF,TGTGCCAGCTCACGGGACAGTTACGAGCAGTACTTC
TRBV2,NA,TRBJ2-1,NA,CASSGGPARDDNEQFF,TGTGCCAGCAGTGGGGGACCCGCCAGGGACGACAATGAGCAGTTCTTC
TRBV15,NA,TRBJ1-2,NA,CATSRALTGDYGYTF,TGTGCCACCAGCAGAGCCCTAACAGGAGACTATGGCTACACCTTC
TRBV28,TRBD1,TRBJ1-1,once,CASSPYATGFSTEAFF,TGTGCCAGCAGTCCATACGCGACAGGGTTTAGCACTGAAGCTTTCTTT
TRBV13,TRBD1,TRBJ2-5,NA,CASSLKRSGTGRETQYF,TGTGCCAGCAGCTTGAAAAGATCCGGGACAGGGCGGGAGACCCAGTACTTC
TRBV5-4,TRBD2,TRBJ2-1,NA,CASSLGLPAGEANEQFF,TGTGCCAGCAGCTTGGGCCTGCCCGCGGGAGAGGCGAATGAGCAGTTCTTC
TRBV27,NA,TRBJ1-5,NA,CASSLSRPYSNQPQHF,TGTGCCAGCAGTTTGTCAAGGCCTTATAGCAATCAGCCCCAGCATTTT
TRBV2,TRBD2,TRBJ2-3,NA,CARSRTSGNTDTQYF,TGTGCCAGATCCAGGACTAGCGGAAACACAGATACGCAGTATTTT
TRBV28,NA,TRBJ1-6,NA,CASSPDMGGNTNSPLHF,TGTGCCAGCAGCCCCGACATGGGGGGTAATACGAATTCACCCCTCCACTTT
TRBV4-1,TRBD2,TRBJ2-5,NA,CASSQDPAWGGSAQETQYF,TGCGCCAGCAGCCAAGATCCCGCTTGGGGCGGGAGCGCCCAAGAGACCCAGTACTTC
TRBV6-5,NA,TRBJ2-7,NA,CASSYRGNHEQYF,TGTGCCAGCAGTTACCGGGGAAACCACGAGCAGTACTTC
TRBV7-9,TRBD2,TRBJ2-1,NA,CASRETSGSNEQFF,TGTGCCAGCAGAGAGACTAGCGGGAGCAATGAGCAGTTCTTC
TRBV28,NA,TRBJ2-7,NA,CASSLVRAEKLRIYVEQYF,TGTGCCAGCAGTTTAGTTCGGGCTGAGAAACTAAGAATCTACGTGGAGCAGTACTTC
TRBV13,NA,TRBJ2-1,NA,CASSSGSNEQFF,TGTGCCAGCAGCTCAGGGTCCAATGAGCAGTTCTTC
TRBV27,NA,TRBJ2-2,NA,CASSTKNTGELFF,TGTGCCAGCAGTACCAAAAACACCGGGGAGCTGTTTTTT